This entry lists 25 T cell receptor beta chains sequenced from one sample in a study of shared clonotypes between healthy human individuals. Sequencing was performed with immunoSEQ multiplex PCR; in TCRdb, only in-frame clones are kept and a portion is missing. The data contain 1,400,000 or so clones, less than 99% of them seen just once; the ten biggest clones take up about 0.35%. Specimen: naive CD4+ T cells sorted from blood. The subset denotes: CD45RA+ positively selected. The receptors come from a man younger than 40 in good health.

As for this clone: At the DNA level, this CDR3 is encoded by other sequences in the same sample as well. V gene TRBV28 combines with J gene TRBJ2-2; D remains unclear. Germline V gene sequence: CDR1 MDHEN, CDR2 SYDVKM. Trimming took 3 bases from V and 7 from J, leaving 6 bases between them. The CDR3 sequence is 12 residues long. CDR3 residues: CASSFSGGELFF. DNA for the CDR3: TGTGCCAGCAGTTTCTCCGGCGGGGAGCTGTTTTTT.

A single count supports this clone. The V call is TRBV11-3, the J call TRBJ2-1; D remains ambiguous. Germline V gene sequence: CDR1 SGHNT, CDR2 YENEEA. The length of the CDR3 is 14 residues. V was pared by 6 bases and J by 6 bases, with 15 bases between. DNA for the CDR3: TGTGCCAGCAGGGATTCAAACGGCCCCAATGAGCAGTTCTTC. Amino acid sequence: CASRDSNGPNEQFF.

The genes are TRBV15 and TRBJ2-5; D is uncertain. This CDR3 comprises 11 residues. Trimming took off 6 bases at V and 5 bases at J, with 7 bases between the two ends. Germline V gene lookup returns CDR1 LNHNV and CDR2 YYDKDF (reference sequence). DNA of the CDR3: TGTGCCACCAGTGGAACCGAGACCCAGTACTTC. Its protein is CATSGTETQYF. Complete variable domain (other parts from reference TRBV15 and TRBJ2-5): DAMVIQNPRYQVTQFGKPVTLSCSQTLNHNVMYWYQQKSSQAPKLLFHYYDKDFNNEADTPDNFQSRRPNTSFCFLDIRSPGLGDTAMYLCATSGTETQYFGPGTRLLVL.

CDR3 in amino acids: CASLRDSGSTQYF. In DNA, the CDR3 is TGTGCCAGCCTTAGGGACTCCGGGTCTACGCAGTATTTT. J is TRBJ2-3 and V is TRBV7-3; TRBD2 is a possible D gene (6 bases). V was clipped by 8 bases and J by 8 bases, with 17 bases between them. The CDR3 sequence is 13 residues long. Germline CDR1 is SGHTA and CDR2 is FQGTGA.

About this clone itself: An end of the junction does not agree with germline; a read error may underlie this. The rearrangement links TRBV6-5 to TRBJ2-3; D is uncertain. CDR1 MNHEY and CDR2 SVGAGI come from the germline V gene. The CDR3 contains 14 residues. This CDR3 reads CPSSDPGLADTQYF. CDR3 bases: TGTCCCAGCAGTGACCCCGGGCTTGCAGATACGCAGTATTTT.

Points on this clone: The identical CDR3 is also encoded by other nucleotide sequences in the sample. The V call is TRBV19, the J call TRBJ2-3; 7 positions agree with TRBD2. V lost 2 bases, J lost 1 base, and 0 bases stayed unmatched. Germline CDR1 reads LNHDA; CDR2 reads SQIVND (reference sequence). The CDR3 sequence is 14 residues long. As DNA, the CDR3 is TGTGCCAGTAGTATACTAGCGGGCACAGATACGCAGTATTTT. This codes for CASSILAGTDTQYF.

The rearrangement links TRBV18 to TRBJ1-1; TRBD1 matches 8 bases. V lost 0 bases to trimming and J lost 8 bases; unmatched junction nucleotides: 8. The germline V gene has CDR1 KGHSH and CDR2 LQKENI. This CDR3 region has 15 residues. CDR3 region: CASSPPGQATIEAFF. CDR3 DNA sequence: TGTGCCAGCTCACCACCGGGACAGGCCACTATCGAAGCTTTCTTT.

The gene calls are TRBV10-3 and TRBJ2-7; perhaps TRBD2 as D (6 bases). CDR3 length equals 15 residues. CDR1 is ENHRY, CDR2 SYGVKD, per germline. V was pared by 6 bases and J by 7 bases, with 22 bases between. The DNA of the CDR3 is TGTGCCATCAGGGCCGGACTGGGGGACTCAGGGGAGCAGTACTTC. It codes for CAIRAGLGDSGEQYF.

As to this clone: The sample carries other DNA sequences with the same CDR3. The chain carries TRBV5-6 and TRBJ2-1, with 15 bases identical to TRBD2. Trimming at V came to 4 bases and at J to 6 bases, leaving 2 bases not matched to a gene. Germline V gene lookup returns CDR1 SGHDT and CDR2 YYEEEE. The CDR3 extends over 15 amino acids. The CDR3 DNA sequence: TGTGCCAGCAGCCAGGGACTAGCGGGAGGCAATGAGCAGTTCTTC. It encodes CASSQGLAGGNEQFF.

CDR3 nucleotide sequence: TGCGCCAGCAGCTTGGGTTTTATATTGACTAGCGGGAGTGGGACAGATACGCAGTATTTT. Translating it yields CASSLGFILTSGSGTDTQYF. The V and J genes are TRBV5-1 and TRBJ2-3; the match to TRBD2 covers 12 bases. This CDR3 has 20 residues. V shed 0 bases and J 3 bases; nucleotides not matched to a gene: 14. The germline gives CDR1 SGHRS, CDR2 YFSETQ.

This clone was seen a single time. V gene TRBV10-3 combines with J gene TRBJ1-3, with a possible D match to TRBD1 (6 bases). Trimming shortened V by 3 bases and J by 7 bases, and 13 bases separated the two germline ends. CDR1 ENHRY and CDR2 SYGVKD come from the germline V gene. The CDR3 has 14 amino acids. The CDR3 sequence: CAISEMNQGNTIYF. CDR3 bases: TGTGCCATCAGTGAAATGAATCAGGGGAACACCATATATTTT.

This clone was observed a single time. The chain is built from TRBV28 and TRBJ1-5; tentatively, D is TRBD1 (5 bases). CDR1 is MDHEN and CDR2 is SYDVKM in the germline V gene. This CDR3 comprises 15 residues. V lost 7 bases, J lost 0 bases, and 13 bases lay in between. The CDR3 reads CASTQQAYSNQPQHF. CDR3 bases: TGTGCCAGCACGCAACAGGCGTATAGCAATCAGCCCCAGCATTTT.

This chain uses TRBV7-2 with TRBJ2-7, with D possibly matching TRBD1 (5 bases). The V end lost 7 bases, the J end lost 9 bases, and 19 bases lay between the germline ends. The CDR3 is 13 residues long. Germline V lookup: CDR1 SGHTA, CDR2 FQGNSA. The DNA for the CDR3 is TGTGCCAGCACCACAGGTTGGGGCAACGGGCAGTACTTC. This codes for CASTTGWGNGQYF.

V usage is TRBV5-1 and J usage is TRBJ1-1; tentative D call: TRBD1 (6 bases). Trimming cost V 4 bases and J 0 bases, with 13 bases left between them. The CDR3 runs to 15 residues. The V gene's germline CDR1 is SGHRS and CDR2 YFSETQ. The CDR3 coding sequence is TGCGCCAGCAGCAGCGGGACAACTCTGAACACTGAAGCTTTCTTT. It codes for CASSSGTTLNTEAFF.

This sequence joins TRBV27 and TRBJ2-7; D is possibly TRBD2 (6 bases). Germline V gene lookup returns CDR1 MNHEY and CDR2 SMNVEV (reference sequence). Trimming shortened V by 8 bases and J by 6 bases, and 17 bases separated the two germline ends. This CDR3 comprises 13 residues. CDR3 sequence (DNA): TGTGCCAGCCGGGAGCAAAGAGCGGTCGAGCAGTACTTC. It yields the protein CASREQRAVEQYF.

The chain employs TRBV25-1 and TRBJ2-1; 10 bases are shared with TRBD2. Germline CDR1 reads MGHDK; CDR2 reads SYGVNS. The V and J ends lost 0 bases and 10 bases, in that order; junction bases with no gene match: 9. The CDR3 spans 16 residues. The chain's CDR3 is CASSEYILAGDNEQFF. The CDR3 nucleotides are TGTGCCAGCAGTGAATATATCCTAGCGGGAGATAACGAGCAGTTCTTC.

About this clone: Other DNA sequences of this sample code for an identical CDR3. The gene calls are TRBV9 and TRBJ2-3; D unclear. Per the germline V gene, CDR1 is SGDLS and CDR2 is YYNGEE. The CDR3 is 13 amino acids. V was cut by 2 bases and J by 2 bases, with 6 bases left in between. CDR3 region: CASSVGSTDTQYF. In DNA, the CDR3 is TGTGCCAGCAGCGTCGGCTCCACAGATACGCAGTATTTT.

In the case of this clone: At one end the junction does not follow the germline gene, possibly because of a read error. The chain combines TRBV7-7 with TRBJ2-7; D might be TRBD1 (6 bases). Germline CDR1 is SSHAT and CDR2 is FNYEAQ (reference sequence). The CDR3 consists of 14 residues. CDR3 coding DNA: TGTGCTAGCAGCTTAGGGGGACCACCCCACGAGCAGTACTTC. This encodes CASSLGGPPHEQYF.

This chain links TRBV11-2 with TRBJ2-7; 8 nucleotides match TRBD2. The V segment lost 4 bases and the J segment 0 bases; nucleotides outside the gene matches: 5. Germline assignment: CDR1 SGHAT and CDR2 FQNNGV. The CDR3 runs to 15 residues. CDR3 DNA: TGTGCCAGCAGCTACGAGAGCGGGAGCTCCTACGAGCAGTACTTC. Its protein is CASSYESGSSYEQYF.

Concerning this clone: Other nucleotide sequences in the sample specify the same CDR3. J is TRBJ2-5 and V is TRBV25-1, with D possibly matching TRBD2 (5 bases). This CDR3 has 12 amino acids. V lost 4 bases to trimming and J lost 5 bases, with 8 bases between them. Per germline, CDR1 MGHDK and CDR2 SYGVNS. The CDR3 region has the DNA TGTGCCAGCAGTGCCCGGAGGGAGACCCAGTACTTC. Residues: CASSARRETQYF.

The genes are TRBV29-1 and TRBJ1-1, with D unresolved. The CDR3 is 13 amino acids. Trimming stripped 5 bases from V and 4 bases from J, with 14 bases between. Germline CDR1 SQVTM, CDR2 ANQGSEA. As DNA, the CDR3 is TGCAGCGTTCAAAAGTCTGTAACCACTGAAGCTTTCTTT. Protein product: CSVQKSVTTEAFF.

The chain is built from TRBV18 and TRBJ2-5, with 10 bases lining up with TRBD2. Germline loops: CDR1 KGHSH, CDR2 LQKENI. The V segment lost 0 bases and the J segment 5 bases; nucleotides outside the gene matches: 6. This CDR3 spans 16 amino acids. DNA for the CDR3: TGTGCCAGCTCACCACCACCGGGACTAGCGCGGGAGACCCAGTACTTC. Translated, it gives CASSPPPGLARETQYF.

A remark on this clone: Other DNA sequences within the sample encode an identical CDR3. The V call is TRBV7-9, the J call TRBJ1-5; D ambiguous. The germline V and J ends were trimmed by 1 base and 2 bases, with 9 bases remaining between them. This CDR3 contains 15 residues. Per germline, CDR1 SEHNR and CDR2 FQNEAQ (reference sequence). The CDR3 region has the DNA TGTGCCAGCAGCTTAGGGGAGGTTGGCAATCAGCCCCAGCATTTT. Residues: CASSLGEVGNQPQHF. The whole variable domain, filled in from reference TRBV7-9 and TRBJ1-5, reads DTGVSQNPRHKITKRGQNVTFRCDPISEHNRLYWYRQTLGQGPEFLTYFQNEAQLEKSRLLSDRFSAERPKGSFSTLEIQRTEQGDSAMYLCASSLGEVGNQPQHFGDGTRLSIL.

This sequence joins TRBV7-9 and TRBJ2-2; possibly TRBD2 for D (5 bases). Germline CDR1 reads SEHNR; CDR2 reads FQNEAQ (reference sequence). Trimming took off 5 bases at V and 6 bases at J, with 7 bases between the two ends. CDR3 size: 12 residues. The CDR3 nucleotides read TGTGCCAGCAGCCCCGGGGCCGGGGAGCTGTTTTTT. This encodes CASSPGAGELFF.

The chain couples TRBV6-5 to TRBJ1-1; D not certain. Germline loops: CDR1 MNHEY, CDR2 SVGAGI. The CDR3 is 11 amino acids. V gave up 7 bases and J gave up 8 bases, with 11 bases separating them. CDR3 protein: CASIDPPEAFF. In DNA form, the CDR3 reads TGTGCCAGCATAGATCCACCAGAAGCTTTCTTT.